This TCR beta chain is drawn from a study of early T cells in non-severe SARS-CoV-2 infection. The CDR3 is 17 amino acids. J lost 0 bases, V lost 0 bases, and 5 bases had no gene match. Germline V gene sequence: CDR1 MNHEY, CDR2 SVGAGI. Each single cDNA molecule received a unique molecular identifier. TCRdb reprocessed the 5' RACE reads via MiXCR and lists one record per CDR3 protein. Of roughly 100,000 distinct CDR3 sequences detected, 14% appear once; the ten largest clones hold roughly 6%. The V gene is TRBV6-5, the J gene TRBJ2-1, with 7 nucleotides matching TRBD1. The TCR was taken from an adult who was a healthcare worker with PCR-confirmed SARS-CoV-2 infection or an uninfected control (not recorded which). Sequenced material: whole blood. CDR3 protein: CASSYSMTGSSYNEQFF. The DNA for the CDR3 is TGTGCCAGCAGTTACTCAATGACAGGGAGCTCCTACAATGAGCAGTTCTTC.